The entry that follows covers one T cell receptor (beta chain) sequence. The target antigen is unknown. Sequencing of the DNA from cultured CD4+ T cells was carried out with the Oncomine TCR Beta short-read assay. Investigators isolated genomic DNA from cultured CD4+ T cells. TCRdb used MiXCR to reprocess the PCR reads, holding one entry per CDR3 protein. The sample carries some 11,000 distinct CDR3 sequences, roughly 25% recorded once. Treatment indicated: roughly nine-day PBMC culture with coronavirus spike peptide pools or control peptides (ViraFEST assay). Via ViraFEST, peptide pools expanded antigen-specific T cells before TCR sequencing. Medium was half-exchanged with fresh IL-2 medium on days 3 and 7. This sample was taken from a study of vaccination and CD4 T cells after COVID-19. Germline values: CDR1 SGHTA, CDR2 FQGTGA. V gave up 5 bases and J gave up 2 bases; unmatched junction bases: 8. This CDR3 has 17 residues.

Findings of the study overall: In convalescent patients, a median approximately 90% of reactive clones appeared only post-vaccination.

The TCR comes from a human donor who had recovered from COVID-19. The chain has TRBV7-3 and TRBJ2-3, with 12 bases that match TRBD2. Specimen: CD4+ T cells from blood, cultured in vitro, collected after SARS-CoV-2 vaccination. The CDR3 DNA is TGTGCCAGCAGCCCCGAGACTAGCGGGGGAGACACAGATACGCAGTATTTT. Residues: CASSPETSGGDTDTQYF.